This is a list of T cell receptor beta chains from one sample in a study of blood T cell repertoires in COVID-19. Clones were read by immunoSEQ multiplex PCR, and TCRdb kept only the in-frame ones, dropping some. The sample lists under 300,000 clones, about four fifths occurring once. Sequenced sample: peripheral blood. The source of these receptors is a man aged 25 to 40 who had recovered from COVID-19. CDR3s include the opening cysteine and the closing phenylalanine or tryptophan. The D gene is left open where the match is weak. Clone size is shown for a subset of rows, as once, few, many or a class of expanded clone.

>TRBV5-1|-|TRBJ2-3|TRBD1
CASSLARQGYADTQYF
TGCGCCAGCAGCTTGGCGAGACAGGGCTATGCAGATACGCAGTATTTT
>TRBV27|-|TRBJ1-1|-
CASSLAENTEAFF
TGTGCCAGCAGTTTAGCAGAGAACACTGAAGCTTTCTTT
>TRBV28|-|TRBJ2-3|-
CASRVGGASDTQYF
TGTGCCAGCAGAGTGGGCGGGGCTTCAGATACGCAGTATTTT
>TRBV3-1/TRBV3-2|-|TRBJ1-2|-
CASSQGGGYGYTF
TGTGCCAGCAGCCAAGGCGGAGGCTATGGCTACACCTTC
>TRBV19|-|TRBJ1-5|-
CASRVAGYSNQPQHF
TGTGCCAGTAGAGTCGCAGGCTATAGCAATCAGCCCCAGCATTTT
>TRBV3-1/TRBV3-2|-|TRBJ1-3|-
CASSQTGQFSGNTIYF
TGTGCCAGCAGCCAGACAGGACAGTTCTCTGGAAACACCATATATTTT
>TRBV6-5|many|TRBJ1-2|-
CASSSRLSYTF
TGTGCCAGCAGTTCCAGGCTTAGCTACACCTTC
>TRBV28|-|TRBJ2-2|TRBD2
CASSVLAGGNTGELFF
TGTGCCAGCAGTGTCCTAGCGGGGGGAAACACCGGGGAGCTGTTTTTT
>TRBV28|-|TRBJ1-5|-
CASSLRGNSNQPQHF
TGTGCCAGCAGTTTAAGAGGTAATAGCAATCAGCCCCAGCATTTT
>TRBV19|-|TRBJ2-2|-
CASSTLQGRVGELFF
TGTGCCAGTAGTACCCTCCAGGGGAGAGTCGGGGAGCTGTTTTTT
>TRBV7-2|-|TRBJ1-6|-
CASSLDRGLRSPLHF
TGTGCCAGCAGCTTAGATCGAGGACTACGTTCACCCCTCCACTTT
>TRBV28|-|TRBJ2-1|-
CASRLKTEQFF
TGTGCCAGCAGATTAAAAACAGAACAGTTCTTC
>TRBV15|once|TRBJ1-6|TRBD1
CATSRAGGASPLHF
TGTGCCACCAGCAGAGCAGGGGGCGCTTCACCCCTCCACTTT
>TRBV12-5|-|TRBJ2-1|-
CASGLKWETETPNEQFF
TGTGCTAGTGGTTTGAAGTGGGAGACGGAGACACCAAATGAGCAGTTCTTC
>TRBV7-3|-|TRBJ1-6|-
CASSLTMGSSPLHF
TGTGCCAGCAGCTTAACGATGGGGAGTTCACCCCTCCACTTT
>TRBV7-3|once|TRBJ1-2|-
CASSLTPAADSYGYTF
TGTGCCAGCAGCTTAACGCCCGCAGCCGACAGCTATGGCTACACCTTC
>TRBV19|-|TRBJ2-7|-
CASSLSRDYEQYF
TGTGCCAGTAGTTTAAGCCGAGACTACGAGCAGTACTTC
>TRBV19|-|TRBJ1-1|TRBD1
CASRIDRDTEAFF
TGTGCCAGTAGGATCGACAGGGACACTGAAGCTTTCTTT
>TRBV6-6|-|TRBJ2-6|-
CASSPTRDPIFSGANVLTF
TGTGCCAGCAGTCCAACTAGAGATCCAATCTTCTCTGGGGCCAACGTCCTGACTTTC
>TRBV7-9|few|TRBJ2-5|-
CASSFFTGETQYF
TGTGCCAGCAGCTTTTTTACGGGAGAGACCCAGTACTTC
>TRBV24-1|-|TRBJ2-2|TRBD1
CATSDPGTGDGELFF
TGTGCCACCAGTGACCCCGGGACAGGGGACGGGGAGCTGTTTTTT
>TRBV2|-|TRBJ1-2|-
CASSEAGRYGYTF
TGTGCCAGCAGTGAAGCGGGGCGCTATGGCTACACCTTC
>TRBV21-1|-|TRBJ1-6|-
CASSPRGGSPLHF
TGTGCCAGCAGCCCCAGAGGGGGTTCACCCCTCCACTTT
>TRBV6-1|-|TRBJ1-4|-
CASSEESATNEKLFF
TGTGCCAGCAGTGAAGAGAGTGCAACTAATGAAAAACTGTTTTTT
>TRBV28|-|TRBJ1-1|TRBD1
CASSQTGTGSATEAFF
TGTGCCAGCAGTCAGACCGGGACAGGGAGCGCCACTGAAGCTTTCTTT
>TRBV6-1|-|TRBJ2-3|TRBD2
CASSEGVLRGASTDTQYF
TGTGCCAGCAGTGAAGGTGTTTTGCGGGGGGCTAGCACAGATACGCAGTATTTT
>TRBV11-2|few|TRBJ2-7|TRBD1
CASSPGTGAYEQYF
TGTGCCAGCAGCCCCGGGACAGGGGCCTACGAGCAGTACTTC
>TRBV4-1|-|TRBJ2-3|-
CASSQAPHTDTQYF
TGCGCCAGCAGCCAAGCCCCCCACACAGATACGCAGTATTTT
>TRBV7-8|once|TRBJ1-3|-
CASSLSDRGNTIYF
TGTGCCAGCAGCTTATCTGACAGGGGAAACACCATATATTTT
>TRBV5-5|many|TRBJ1-6|TRBD1
CASGPGQGGSPLHF
TGTGCCAGCGGCCCGGGACAGGGAGGTTCACCCCTCCACTTT
>TRBV27|once|TRBJ1-1|TRBD1
CASRPGQGSGAFF
TGTGCCAGCAGACCGGGACAGGGCTCGGGGGCTTTCTTT
>TRBV2|-|TRBJ1-2|TRBD1
CASSDDRGYGYTF
TGTGCCAGCAGTGATGACAGGGGCTATGGCTACACCTTC
>TRBV18|-|TRBJ2-3|-
CASSPPPQGGTDTQYF
TGTGCCAGCTCACCACCCCCCCAGGGGGGAACAGATACGCAGTATTTT
>TRBV4-1|-|TRBJ1-4|-
CASSFSFRELFF
TGCGCCAGCAGCTTCTCCTTTCGCGAACTGTTTTTT
>TRBV24-1|-|TRBJ2-3|TRBD1
CATSDLGTGYTQYF
TGTGCCACCAGTGATCTTGGGACAGGGTATACGCAGTATTTT
>TRBV5-1|-|TRBJ1-4|-
CASSFRQEEKLFF
TGCGCCAGCAGCTTTCGACAGGAAGAAAAACTGTTTTTT
>TRBV20-1|-|TRBJ1-4|-
CSASRGAGEKLFF
TGCAGTGCTAGTCGGGGGGCAGGAGAAAAACTGTTTTTT
>TRBV6-5|-|TRBJ2-2|-
CASSTALTGELFF
TGTGCCAGCAGTACGGCACTAACCGGGGAGCTGTTTTTT
>TRBV6-5|-|TRBJ2-5|-
CASNPPGGQYF
TGTGCCAGCAACCCCCCCGGGGGCCAGTACTTC
>TRBV4-2|-|TRBJ1-5|-
CASSQGRTANNQPQHF
TGTGCCAGCAGCCAAGGTAGGACAGCTAATAATCAGCCCCAGCATTTT
>TRBV10-3|-|TRBJ1-5|-
CAIRQGSNQPQHF
TGTGCCATCAGGCAGGGTAGCAATCAGCCCCAGCATTTT
>TRBV12-5|-|TRBJ2-3|TRBD2
CASGLVRSSGGDTQYF
TGTGCTAGTGGTTTGGTACGAAGTAGCGGGGGGGATACGCAGTATTTT
>TRBV10-3|-|TRBJ1-2|-
CAISDGARTNYGYTF
TGTGCCATCAGTGACGGAGCACGCACTAACTATGGCTACACCTTC
>TRBV7-2|-|TRBJ1-5|-
CASSLVGASNQPQHF
TGTGCCAGCAGCTTAGTGGGGGCTAGCAATCAGCCCCAGCATTTT
>TRBV12-3/TRBV12-4|-|TRBJ2-2|-
CASRSAGELFF
TGTGCCAGCAGGTCCGCCGGGGAGCTGTTTTTT
>TRBV7-3|-|TRBJ1-1|-
CASSLLQGTEAFF
TGTGCCAGCAGCCTCCTCCAGGGCACTGAAGCTTTCTTT
>TRBV3-1/TRBV3-2|-|TRBJ1-1|-
CASSRTQGRTEAFF
TGTGCCAGCAGTCGAACACAGGGACGCACTGAAGCTTTCTTT
>TRBV5-4|few|TRBJ2-1|-
CASSLRGSDEQFF
TGTGCCAGCAGCTTGAGAGGGTCCGATGAGCAGTTCTTC
>TRBV2|-|TRBJ2-1|-
CASSDGRSPNEQFF
TGTGCCAGCAGTGACGGCAGGTCGCCCAATGAGCAGTTCTTC
>TRBV6-5|-|TRBJ2-7|TRBD1
CASSKPGTGLYEQYF
TGTGCCAGCAGCAAACCCGGGACAGGACTATACGAGCAGTACTTC
>TRBV4-1|-|TRBJ2-5|-
CASSQDMRLETQYF
TGCGCCAGCAGCCAAGATATGCGCTTGGAGACCCAGTACTTC
>TRBV24-1|-|TRBJ1-3|-
CATSDGPLGRPGNTIYF
TGTGCCACCAGTGATGGACCCTTGGGGAGGCCTGGAAACACCATATATTTT
>TRBV19|once|TRBJ1-1|-
CASSMGGLLNTEAFF
TGTGCCAGTAGTATGGGGGGACTCCTAAACACTGAAGCTTTCTTT
>TRBV10-2|-|TRBJ2-5|TRBD1
CASSSRTGLILETQYF
TGCGCCAGCAGTTCGAGGACAGGGCTAATTTTGGAGACCCAGTACTTC
>TRBV7-9|-|TRBJ1-2|-
CASSLVSRGYGYTF
TGTGCCAGCAGCTTAGTGTCGAGAGGCTATGGCTACACCTTC